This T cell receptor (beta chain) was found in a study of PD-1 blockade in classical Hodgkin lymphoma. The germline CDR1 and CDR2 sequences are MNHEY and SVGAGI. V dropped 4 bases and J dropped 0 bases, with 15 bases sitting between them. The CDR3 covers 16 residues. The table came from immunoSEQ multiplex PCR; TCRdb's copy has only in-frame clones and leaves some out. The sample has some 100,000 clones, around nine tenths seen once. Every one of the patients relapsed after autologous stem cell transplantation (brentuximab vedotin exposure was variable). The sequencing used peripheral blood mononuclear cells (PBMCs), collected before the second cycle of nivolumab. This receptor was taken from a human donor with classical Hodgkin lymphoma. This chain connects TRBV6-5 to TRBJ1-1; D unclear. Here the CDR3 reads CASSLASGEMNTEAFF. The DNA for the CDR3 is TGTGCCAGCAGTTTGGCGTCAGGAGAAATGAACACTGAAGCTTTCTTT.